This TCR beta chain was captured in a study of T cell responses to AZD1222 COVID-19 vaccine. Notes on the study in general: Targets within unmutated variant regions were reportedly found for nearly half of spike-specific TCRs. Two AZD1222 doses significantly raised spike-specific TCR breadth and depth over controls.

The sample holds a few counts of this clone. The antigen is unknown. The CDR3 consists of 12 residues. Germline assignment: CDR1 LNHDA and CDR2 SQIVND (reference sequence). The V end was cut by 4 bases, the J end by 5 bases, with 8 bases between. Sequencing used immunoSEQ multiplex PCR; TCRdb keeps in-frame clones, though not all of them. The table records 100,000 to 150,000 clones, less than 95% of them present only once. The starting material was peripheral blood, obtained on day 0 of MenACWY control vaccination. The V call is TRBV19, the J call TRBJ1-2; unclear D gene. The clonotype originates from an adult in good health. The CDR3 nucleotides read TGTGCCAGTAGTAAGGACGGATATGGCTACACCTTC. Translating it yields CASSKDGYGYTF.